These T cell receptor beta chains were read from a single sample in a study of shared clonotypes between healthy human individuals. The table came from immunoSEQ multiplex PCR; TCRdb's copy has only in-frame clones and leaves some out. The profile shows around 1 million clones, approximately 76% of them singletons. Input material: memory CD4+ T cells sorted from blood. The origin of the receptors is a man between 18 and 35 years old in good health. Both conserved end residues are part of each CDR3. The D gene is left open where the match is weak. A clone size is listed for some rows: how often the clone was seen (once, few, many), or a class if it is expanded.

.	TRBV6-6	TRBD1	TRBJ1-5	TGTGCCAGCAGTGGGACAGCCAGTGATAGCAATCAGCCCCAGCATTTT	CASSGTASDSNQPQHF
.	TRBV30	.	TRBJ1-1	TGTGCCTGGAGTTGGCAGGAGGGCACTGAAGCTTTCTTT	CAWSWQEGTEAFF
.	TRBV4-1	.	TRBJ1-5	TGCGCCAGCAGCCGGCTTTTAAGGACGGAAAATAGCAATCAGCCCCAGCATTTT	CASSRLLRTENSNQPQHF
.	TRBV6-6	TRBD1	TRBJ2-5	TGTGCCAGCAGTTACCCAACAGGGGGGCGAGAGACCCAGTACTTC	CASSYPTGGRETQYF
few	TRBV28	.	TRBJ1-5	TGTGCCAGCATCTCCGGCGGTAGCAATCAGCCCCAGCATTTT	CASISGGSNQPQHF
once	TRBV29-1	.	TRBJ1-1	TGCAGCGTTCGACAGCCGTCGAAGCCTGAAGCTTTCTTT	CSVRQPSKPEAFF
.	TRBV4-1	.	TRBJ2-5	TGCGCCAGCAGCCAAGCGACCCTCAGGGAGACCCAGTACTTC	CASSQATLRETQYF
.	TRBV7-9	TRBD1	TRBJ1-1	TGTGCCAGCAGCACGGGGACAGGGGAAAACACTGAAGCTTTCTTT	CASSTGTGENTEAFF
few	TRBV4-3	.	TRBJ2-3	TGCGCCAGCAGCCAAGATAGGTTGGCCAGGGGCACAGATACGCAGTATTTT	CASSQDRLARGTDTQYF
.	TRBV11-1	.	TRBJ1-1	TGTGCCAGCAGCTTACTTAAGGGAGGGAACACTGAAGCTTTCTTT	CASSLLKGGNTEAFF
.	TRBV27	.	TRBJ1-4	TGTGCCAGCAGTTTAAGGCGGCAGTCAAATGAAAAACTGTTTTTT	CASSLRRQSNEKLFF
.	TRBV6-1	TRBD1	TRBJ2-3	TGTGCCAGCAGGACTCAGGGGGGCACAGATACGCAGTATTTT	CASRTQGGTDTQYF
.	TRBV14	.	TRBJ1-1	TGTGCCAGCAGCCCAAGCTGGTCAGTGAACACTGAAGCTTTCTTT	CASSPSWSVNTEAFF
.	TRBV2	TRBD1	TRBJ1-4	TGTGCCAGCAGTGTCCAGGGGGCTCAGAATGAAAAACTGTTTTTT	CASSVQGAQNEKLFF
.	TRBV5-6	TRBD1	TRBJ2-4	TGTGCCAGCAGTACTGAGGGGGCTCGGAAAAACATTCAGTACTTC	CASSTEGARKNIQYF
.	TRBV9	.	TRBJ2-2	TGTGCCAGCAGCGTCAGGGTCAACACCGGGGAGCTGTTTTTT	CASSVRVNTGELFF
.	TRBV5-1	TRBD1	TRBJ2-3	TGCGCCAGCAGCGCGGGACAGGGCAGCACAGATACGCAGTATTTT	CASSAGQGSTDTQYF
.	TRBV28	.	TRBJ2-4	TGTGCCAGCAGCGCCTCCGGGGCCAAAAACATTCAGTACTTC	CASSASGAKNIQYF
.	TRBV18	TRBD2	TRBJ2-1	TGTGCCAGCTCACCCCGACTAGCGGGGGGATTGGCTGAGCAGTTCTTC	CASSPRLAGGLAEQFF
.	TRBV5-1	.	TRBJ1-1	TGCGCCAGCAGCTTGGAAGGGGGAAGGACTGAAGCTTTCTTT	CASSLEGGRTEAFF
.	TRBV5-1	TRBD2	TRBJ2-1	TGCGCCAGCAGCTTAAACACCCGTCAAGCGGGGAATGAGGCTTACAATGAGCAGTTCTTC	CASSLNTRQAGNEAYNEQFF
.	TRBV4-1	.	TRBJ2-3	TGCGCCAGCAGCCAAGATCCCCGGGACACAGATACGCAGTATTTT	CASSQDPRDTDTQYF
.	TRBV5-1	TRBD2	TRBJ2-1	TGCGCCAGCAGCACTGACCCGACTAGCGGGAGACTGGGTGAGCAGTTCTTC	CASSTDPTSGRLGEQFF
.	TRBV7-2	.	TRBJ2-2	TGTGCCAGCAGCTTGAGCGGGCTAGGTCCCGGGGAGCTGTTTTTT	CASSLSGLGPGELFF
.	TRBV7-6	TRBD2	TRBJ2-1	TGTGCCAGCAGCCCCTCGGGACTAGCGGGAGAAAATGAGCAGTTCTTC	CASSPSGLAGENEQFF
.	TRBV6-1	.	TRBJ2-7	TGTGCCAGCAGCCCCGGGGCAGGTAGTATCTACGAGCAGTACTTC	CASSPGAGSIYEQYF